This is a list of T cell receptor beta chains from one sample in a study of blood T cells in healthy people across ages. TCRdb recomputed calls from the 5' RACE reads with MiXCR, one row per CDR3 protein. The sample lists under 1,000,000 distinct CDR3 sequences; around 36% were seen once. The sequencing sample was made of blood. The source is a man between 18 and 29 years old in good health. Each CDR3 is given with its conserved first and last residue. D genes are given only for firm matches. For some rows the clone size is stated as once, few or many, or as a class when expanded; others skip it.

clone_size | j_call | d_call | v_call | cdr3_aa | cdr3_nt
NA | TRBJ1-3 | NA | TRBV9 | CASSETENTIYF | TGTGCCAGCAGTGAGACGGAAAACACCATATATTTT
NA | TRBJ1-1 | NA | TRBV2 | CASSEIRDTEAFF | TGTGCCAGCAGTGAAATCCGGGACACTGAAGCTTTCTTT
few | TRBJ2-6 | NA | TRBV3-1 | CASSQDHRRGKSGANVLTF | TGTGCCAGCAGCCAAGATCATAGGAGAGGGAAGTCTGGGGCCAACGTCCTGACTTTC
few | TRBJ1-2 | NA | TRBV20-1 | CSALWAGGYGYTF | TGCAGTGCCCTATGGGCAGGCGGCTATGGCTACACCTTC
few | TRBJ1-1 | NA | TRBV12-3/TRBV12-4 | CASSLGIGVSTEAFF | TGTGCCAGCAGTTTAGGTATAGGGGTGTCCACTGAAGCTTTCTTT
NA | TRBJ2-3 | TRBD1 | TRBV7-9 | CASSPRAGTGDTDTQYF | TGTGCCAGCAGTCCGAGGGCCGGGACAGGGGACACAGATACGCAGTATTTT
NA | TRBJ2-3 | NA | TRBV24-1 | CATAPSTDTQYF | TGTGCCACCGCGCCTAGCACAGATACGCAGTATTTT
NA | TRBJ2-7 | TRBD1 | TRBV9 | CASSLGQGGIRQYF | TGTGCCAGCAGCCTGGGACAGGGGGGCATTCGGCAGTACTTC
NA | TRBJ1-5 | TRBD1 | TRBV5-1 | CASSPGTGAYSNQPQHF | TGCGCCAGCAGCCCCGGGACAGGGGCCTATAGCAATCAGCCCCAGCATTTT
many | TRBJ1-6 | NA | TRBV20-1 | CSAPNRATDSPLHF | TGCAGTGCTCCGAACAGGGCTACGGATTCACCCCTCCACTTT
NA | TRBJ1-1 | NA | TRBV20-1 | CSAPRGGGLSTEAFF | TGCAGTGCTCCCAGAGGTGGGGGGTTGAGCACTGAAGCTTTCTTT
few | TRBJ1-1 | TRBD1 | TRBV4-3 | CASSPTTGTGVFF | TGCGCCAGCAGCCCAACAACCGGGACAGGGGTCTTCTTT
NA | TRBJ2-7 | NA | TRBV9 | CASSASSYNEQYF | TGTGCCAGCAGCGCAAGCTCCTACAATGAGCAGTACTTC
many | TRBJ2-7 | NA | TRBV6-5 | CASSRQVSYEQYF | TGTGCCAGCAGTCGACAGGTATCCTACGAGCAGTACTTC
few | TRBJ2-4 | TRBD2 | TRBV7-9 | CASTLTSGANLGKNIQYF | TGTGCCAGCACCCTGACTAGCGGGGCCAATCTAGGCAAAAACATTCAGTACTTC
NA | TRBJ1-6 | NA | TRBV25-1 | CASSEYPPSPLHF | TGTGCCAGCAGTGAATATCCCCCATCACCCCTCCACTTT
few | TRBJ1-5 | NA | TRBV19 | CASSIRGSGVDNQPQHF | TGTGCCAGTAGTATCCGGGGGTCGGGAGTCGACAATCAGCCCCAGCATTTT
once | TRBJ2-3 | NA | TRBV14 | CASSHEGTTIGTDTQYF | TGTGCCAGCAGCCACGAAGGGACAACGATAGGGACAGATACGCAGTATTTT
many | TRBJ2-3 | TRBD1 | TRBV4-3 | CASSQDLGTGFGTDTQYF | TGCGCCAGCAGCCAAGATCTTGGGACAGGGTTTGGCACAGATACGCAGTATTTT
many | TRBJ2-3 | NA | TRBV29-1 | CSVQLAGIHLDTQYF | TGCAGCGTTCAACTTGCGGGCATACACTTAGATACGCAGTATTTT
NA | TRBJ2-6 | NA | TRBV20-1 | CSARSSGANVLTF | TGCAGTGCTAGATCCTCTGGGGCCAACGTCCTGACTTTC
NA | TRBJ1-4 | NA | TRBV9 | CASSANPGPRPVGEKLFF | TGTGCCAGCAGCGCAAATCCGGGCCCTCGGCCCGTTGGGGAAAAACTGTTTTTT
NA | TRBJ2-3 | NA | TRBV5-1 | CASMKAGLTDTQYF | TGCGCCAGCATGAAGGCAGGCCTCACAGATACGCAGTATTTT
NA | TRBJ1-2 | NA | TRBV6-5 | CASSYTPETRYTF | TGTGCCAGCAGTTACACTCCGGAGACGCGCTACACCTTC
NA | TRBJ2-7 | NA | TRBV7-3 | CASSLSTAVGQQYF | TGTGCCAGCAGCTTGTCTACAGCAGTGGGACAGCAGTACTTC
NA | TRBJ1-2 | NA | TRBV28 | CASSSAGDTLNYGYTF | TGTGCCAGCAGTTCTGCAGGCGACACCCTTAACTATGGCTACACCTTC
few | TRBJ2-1 | NA | TRBV12-3/TRBV12-4 | CASSLSGYEQFF | TGTGCCAGCAGTTTATCAGGGTATGAGCAGTTCTTC
few | TRBJ2-3 | NA | TRBV9 | CASSVEGGGGDTQYF | TGTGCCAGCAGCGTAGAGGGCGGGGGCGGAGATACGCAGTATTTT
NA | TRBJ2-3 | TRBD2 | TRBV7-2 | CASSSRGGGTDTQYF | TGTGCCAGCAGCTCCCGGGGGGGCGGCACAGATACGCAGTATTTT
NA | TRBJ1-1 | NA | TRBV6-4 | CASREGGRQNVNTEAFF | TGTGCCAGCCGTGAGGGAGGCCGTCAGAACGTGAACACTGAAGCTTTCTTT
NA | TRBJ1-4 | NA | TRBV6-6 | CASSLDSARNEKLFF | TGTGCCAGCAGCTTAGACAGCGCGAGGAATGAAAAACTGTTTTTT
many | TRBJ2-5 | NA | TRBV5-1 | CASSLEGSHEETQYF | TGCGCCAGCAGCTTGGAGGGGTCACATGAAGAGACCCAGTACTTC
once | TRBJ2-7 | TRBD2 | TRBV5-1 | CTSSLGLSSGTTYEQYF | TGCACCAGCAGCTTGGGCCTCTCTAGCGGCACTACCTACGAGCAGTACTTC
NA | TRBJ2-4 | NA | TRBV28 | CASSFIQEQNIQYF | TGTGCCAGCAGTTTTATCCAGGAACAAAACATTCAGTACTTC
NA | TRBJ1-4 | NA | TRBV7-3 | CASSSLNRVGEKLFF | TGTGCCAGCAGCTCACTCAACAGGGTTGGGGAAAAACTGTTTTTT
many | TRBJ2-1 | TRBD1 | TRBV5-4 | CASSSGQGARNEQFF | TGTGCCAGCAGCTCCGGACAGGGGGCGCGGAATGAGCAGTTCTTC
NA | TRBJ2-3 | NA | TRBV13 | CASSFLGDTDTQYF | TGTGCCAGCAGCTTCCTGGGGGACACAGATACGCAGTATTTT
once | TRBJ1-2 | NA | TRBV7-3 | CASSLEPGTGSAHGCTF | TGTGCCAGCAGCCTCGAACCCGGGACGGGTTCTGCGCATGGCTGCACCTTC
few | TRBJ1-1 | NA | TRBV4-1 | CASSQARGRDGNTEAFF | TGCGCCAGCAGCCAAGCCCGAGGCAGGGACGGTAACACTGAAGCTTTCTTT
few | TRBJ2-3 | NA | TRBV7-2 | CASTRQPTDTQYF | TGTGCCAGCACCCGGCAACCCACAGATACGCAGTATTTT
NA | TRBJ2-5 | TRBD2 | TRBV12-3/TRBV12-4 | CASSFGTSGQETQYF | TGTGCCAGCAGTTTCGGGACTAGCGGACAAGAGACCCAGTACTTC
NA | TRBJ1-2 | NA | TRBV10-2 | CASTNPRGYTF | TGCGCCAGCACCAACCCAAGGGGCTACACCTTC
few | TRBJ1-1 | NA | TRBV7-3 | CASSLKGPYSEAFF | TGTGCCAGCAGCTTAAAGGGCCCTTATTCTGAGGCTTTCTTT
few | TRBJ1-5 | NA | TRBV10-3 | CAISESVNQPQHF | TGTGCCATCAGTGAGTCCGTCAATCAGCCCCAGCATTTT
NA | TRBJ2-1 | TRBD2 | TRBV9 | CASSVYTGGTGEQFF | TGTGCCAGCAGCGTATACACGGGGGGTACTGGTGAGCAGTTCTTC
many | TRBJ2-7 | TRBD1 | TRBV12-3/TRBV12-4 | CASSLTGSEQYF | TGTGCCAGCAGTCTGACAGGGAGCGAGCAGTACTTC
many | TRBJ1-2 | TRBD1 | TRBV7-9 | CASSQPGQENYGYTF | TGTGCCAGCAGTCAGCCGGGACAGGAGAACTATGGCTACACCTTC
few | TRBJ2-7 | NA | TRBV6-5 | CASSYSPAGPYEQYF | TGTGCCAGCAGTTACTCCCCGGCGGGACCTTACGAGCAGTACTTC
NA | TRBJ2-3 | NA | TRBV7-2 | CASSLAIGADTQYF | TGTGCCAGCAGCTTAGCCATAGGGGCAGATACGCAGTATTTT
many | TRBJ1-2 | NA | TRBV2 | CASSADGLANYGYTF | TGTGCCAGCAGCGCGGACGGTTTAGCTAACTATGGCTACACCTTC
NA | TRBJ1-5 | TRBD1 | TRBV12-3/TRBV12-4 | CASSFFRGDQPQHF | TGTGCCAGCAGTTTTTTCAGGGGGGATCAGCCCCAGCATTTT